A single sample gave rise to the 21 T cell receptor beta chains below, sequenced in a study of cytomegalovirus exposure and HLA in healthy donors. This PCR relied on a set of 60 Vbeta primers and 13 Jbeta primers. Profiled with immunoSEQ multiplex PCR; TCRdb holds only in-frame clones, not every one. The profile shows some 160,000 clones, around 80% of them singletons. Sample: PBMCs. These receptors came from a woman aged 35 to 49 in good health and CMV-seropositive.

The CDR3 reads CASSQEWGVYDNEQFF. The DNA of the CDR3 is TGCGCCAGCAGCCAAGAATGGGGGGTTTATGACAATGAGCAGTTCTTC. The chain links TRBV4-3 to TRBJ2-1; D might be TRBD2 (6 bases). The CDR3 spans 16 residues. CDR1 is LGHNA, CDR2 YSLEER, per germline. Trimming took off 0 bases at V and 5 bases at J, with 14 bases between the two ends.

The chain joins TRBV7-9 to TRBJ1-2; tentatively, D is TRBD1 (6 bases). Trimming took 6 bases from V and 8 from J, leaving 25 bases between them. The CDR3 extends over 16 amino acids. Germline CDR1 and CDR2: SEHNR and FQNEAQ (reference sequence). CDR3 sequence: CASRHYGGIMGTGYTF. The CDR3 nucleotides are TGTGCCAGCAGGCATTATGGGGGCATCATGGGGACCGGCTACACCTTC.

The rearrangement uses TRBV6-1 and TRBJ1-1; D remains ambiguous. Per the germline V gene, CDR1 is MNHNS and CDR2 is SASEGT. Trimming stripped 4 bases from V and 4 bases from J, with 10 bases between. This CDR3 is built from 13 residues. In DNA form, the CDR3 reads TGTGCCAGCAGTGCCCCCGGAGCCACTGAAGCTTTCTTT. This codes for CASSAPGATEAFF.

The table lists this clone with a few counts. The CDR3 here is CSVGTGMQPQHF. The CDR3 region has the DNA TGCAGCGTTGGTACAGGTATGCAGCCCCAGCATTTT. V usage is TRBV29-1 and J usage is TRBJ1-5; weak D call: TRBD1 (5 bases). Looked up from germline, CDR1 is SQVTM and CDR2 is ANQGSEA. The V end was cut by 4 bases, the J end by 7 bases, with 11 bases between. The CDR3 spans 12 residues.

The J gene is TRBJ1-6, the V gene TRBV5-1, with D uncertain. The CDR3 sequence is 17 residues long. Germline CDR1 and CDR2: SGHRS and YFSETQ. V lost 4 bases, J lost 0 bases, and 14 bases lay in between. Here the CDR3 DNA reads TGCGCCAGCAGCGCCGAAAGCTTGAGCTCCTATAATTCACCCCTCCACTTT. It encodes CASSAESLSSYNSPLHF. The full variable domain, completed using reference TRBV5-1 and TRBJ1-6, is KAGVTQTPRYLIKTRGQQVTLSCSPISGHRSVSWYQQTPGQGLQFLFEYFSETQRNKGNFPGRFSGRQFSNSRSEMNVSTLELGDSALYLCASSAESLSSYNSPLHFGNGTRLTVT.

This chain uses TRBV5-1 with TRBJ1-1; unclear D gene. V was pared by 1 base and J by 3 bases, with 4 bases between. CDR3 size: 12 residues. Germline values: CDR1 SGHRS, CDR2 YFSETQ. CDR3 amino acids: CASSLRDTEAFF. In nucleotides, the CDR3 is TGCGCCAGCAGCTTGCGGGACACTGAAGCTTTCTTT.

V and J are TRBV7-2 and TRBJ1-2; 7 bases map to TRBD1. Trimming removed 3 bases from V and 5 bases from J; junction bases left unmatched: 6. Germline V CDR1 and CDR2: SGHTA, FQGNSA. The CDR3 covers 14 residues. CDR3 sequence reads: CASSFGQARYGYTF. The DNA for the CDR3 is TGTGCCAGCAGCTTTGGACAGGCAAGATATGGCTACACCTTC.

V is TRBV7-9 and J is TRBJ1-2; D gene uncertain. The CDR3 sequence is 14 residues long. Germline CDR1 reads SEHNR; CDR2 reads FQNEAQ (reference sequence). Trimming took off 0 bases at V and 12 bases at J, with 17 bases between the two ends. The CDR3 sequence is CASSLAFGRVEHTF. Written as DNA, the CDR3 is TGTGCCAGCAGCTTAGCGTTCGGGAGGGTGGAGCACACCTTC.

This clone is a singleton in its sample. This chain connects TRBV28 to TRBJ1-1, with D possibly being TRBD1 (5 bases). This CDR3 contains 14 residues. From germline, CDR1 is MDHEN and CDR2 SYDVKM. V lost 2 bases to trimming and J lost 7 bases, with 14 bases between them. CDR3 amino acids: CASSLRTRRGEAFF. The CDR3 nucleotides read TGTGCCAGCAGTTTACGAACTCGGAGGGGTGAAGCTTTCTTT.

The CDR3 loop is CASSQDGGFNYGYTF. CDR3 DNA sequence: TGCGCCAGCAGCCAGGATGGAGGATTTAACTATGGCTACACCTTC. The V gene is TRBV5-1, the J gene TRBJ1-2; D gene ambiguous. CDR1 is SGHRS, CDR2 YFSETQ, per germline. This CDR3 region has 15 residues. Trimming removed 4 bases at V and 1 base at J, with 14 bases between.

V and J are TRBV19 and TRBJ1-1, with 11 bases aligning to TRBD1. With V trimmed by 6 bases and J by 5 bases, 11 bases remained unmatched. The CDR3 covers 16 residues. Germline V gene sequence: CDR1 LNHDA, CDR2 SQIVND (reference sequence). The CDR3 DNA follows: TGTGCCAGTAGAGTCCCGGGACAGGGGGGGAGGACTGAAGCTTTCTTT. Protein: CASRVPGQGGRTEAFF.

The chain uses TRBV19 and TRBJ1-3; 9 positions agree with TRBD1. The CDR3 runs 16 residues. J lost 6 bases, V lost 2 bases, and 8 bases had no gene match. Germline-derived CDR1 and CDR2 are LNHDA and SQIVND (reference sequence). CDR3 in DNA: TGTGCCAGTAGTATAACCGGGACAGGGTTCGCAAACACCATATATTTT. Protein sequence: CASSITGTGFANTIYF.

The J gene is TRBJ2-4, the V gene TRBV5-1; tentative D call: TRBD1 (6 bases). Germline V gives CDR1 SGHRS, CDR2 YFSETQ. The CDR3 sequence is 17 residues long. The V end lost 0 bases, the J end lost 0 bases, and 13 bases lay between the germline ends. CDR3 loop: CASSLGGHQLAKNIQYF. Written as DNA, the CDR3 is TGCGCCAGCAGCTTGGGGGGACACCAACTAGCCAAAAACATTCAGTACTTC.

This clone was detected once. This chain links TRBV11-2 with TRBJ2-3; 9 bases agree with TRBD2. The CDR3 has 15 residues. Per the germline V gene, CDR1 is SGHAT and CDR2 is FQNNGV. Germline trimming cut 5 bases from V and 5 bases from J; bases unmatched to any gene: 8. CDR3: CASSAVAGVLDTQYF. In DNA, the CDR3 is TGTGCCAGCAGCGCTGTAGCGGGGGTGTTAGATACGCAGTATTTT.

The chain combines TRBV19 with TRBJ2-7, with 8 bases matching TRBD2. There are 13 residues in the CDR3. In germline, CDR1 is LNHDA, CDR2 SQIVND (reference sequence). V was clipped by 5 bases and J by 5 bases; unmatched bases: 5. The CDR3 DNA follows: TGTGCCAGTAGTCGAGTAGCGGGAAACGAGCAGTACTTC. Its translation: CASSRVAGNEQYF.

CDR3 nucleotides: TGCGCCAGCAGCTTGGACGAGCCACCCTACGAGCAGTACTTC. As protein: CASSLDEPPYEQYF. The V and J genes are TRBV5-1 and TRBJ2-7; D gene ambiguous. Germline loops: CDR1 SGHRS, CDR2 YFSETQ. Trimming took 0 bases from V and 2 from J, leaving 9 bases between them. The CDR3 totals 14 residues.

The gene calls are TRBV19 and TRBJ1-2, with D possibly being TRBD1 (6 bases). V lost 0 bases and J lost 7, with 12 bases in between. The CDR3 is 14 amino acids. Germline values: CDR1 LNHDA, CDR2 SQIVND (reference sequence). The CDR3 loop reads CASSIDRQAGGYTF. For the CDR3, the DNA is TGTGCCAGTAGTATAGATCGACAGGCCGGTGGCTACACCTTC. Supplemented by reference TRBV19 and TRBJ1-2, the full variable domain reads DGGITQSPKYLFRKEGQNVTLSCEQNLNHDAMYWYRQDPGQGLRLIYYSQIVNDFQKGDIAEGYSVSREKKESFPLTVTSAQKNPTAFYLCASSIDRQAGGYTFGSGTRLTVV.

Notes on this clone: At one end, the junction sequence differs from germline, possibly due to a read error. V gene TRBV30 combines with J gene TRBJ2-6; TRBD1 matches 9 bases. Germline CDR1 GTSNPN, CDR2 SVGIG (reference sequence). The CDR3 consists of 16 residues. The CDR3 here is CACPGTGLSGANGLTF. The CDR3 DNA sequence: TGTGCCTGCCCCGGGACAGGGTTATCTGGGGCCAACGGCCTGACTTTC.

The V gene is TRBV13, the J gene TRBJ1-1, with D uncertain. Trimming left V 1 base short and J 0 bases short, with 9 bases between. The CDR3 covers 15 residues. Germline V gives CDR1 PRHDT, CDR2 FYEKMQ (reference sequence). The CDR3 DNA reads TGTGCCAGCAGCTTAGCGGGGATTATGAACACTGAAGCTTTCTTT. Translated: CASSLAGIMNTEAFF.

The chain employs TRBV5-8 and TRBJ1-4, with D unclear. Germline lookup yields CDR1 SGHTS and CDR2 YDEGEE. This CDR3 spans 13 amino acids. V was clipped by 6 bases and J by 7 bases, with 13 bases between them. The CDR3 here is CASTTSRIEKLFF. CDR3 DNA: TGTGCCAGCACCACATCCCGTATTGAAAAACTGTTTTTT.

The V call is TRBV19, the J call TRBJ2-7; D unclear. Looked up from germline, CDR1 is LNHDA and CDR2 is SQIVND (reference sequence). Between the trimmed V and J ends, which lost 3 bases and 2 bases, there was a span of 11 bases. The CDR3 sequence is 14 residues long. The CDR3 loop is CASSIHHLTYEQYF. The CDR3 DNA reads TGTGCCAGTAGTATTCATCACTTAACCTACGAGCAGTACTTC.